The rows below give T cell receptor beta chains drawn from one sample of a study of T cell changes during pregnancy in multiple sclerosis. Sequenced by immunoSEQ multiplex PCR; TCRdb stores in-frame clones only, minus some. The profile covers about 44,000 clones, with approximately 92% appearing a single time and around 0.7% taken by the ten largest. Here the sequenced sample was CD4+ T cells from peripheral blood mononuclear cells, taken before pregnancy. These receptors were collected from a female donor with multiple sclerosis, enrolled in a pregnancy study. Both conserved end residues are part of each CDR3. D genes are given only for firm matches. Some rows have no size entry. The others give once, few or many, or a class for an expanded clone.

d_call: NA
j_call: TRBJ1-2
clone_size: NA
v_call: TRBV30
cdr3_nt: TGTGCCTGGACTCTAGGGGTAGGGCTCTATGGCTACACCTTC
cdr3_aa: CAWTLGVGLYGYTF

d_call: TRBD1
j_call: TRBJ1-2
clone_size: NA
v_call: TRBV2
cdr3_nt: TGTGCCAGCAGTGGGGACAGGGGAGGGAATGGCTACACCTTC
cdr3_aa: CASSGDRGGNGYTF

d_call: NA
j_call: TRBJ1-5
clone_size: NA
v_call: TRBV19
cdr3_nt: TGTGCCAGTAGTATAGGGACGGGGGGAGGCAATCAGCCCCAGCATTTT
cdr3_aa: CASSIGTGGGNQPQHF

d_call: NA
j_call: TRBJ2-3
clone_size: once
v_call: TRBV19
cdr3_nt: TGTGCCAGTAGTAAGAAGCGGAACACAGATACGCAGTATTTT
cdr3_aa: CASSKKRNTDTQYF

d_call: TRBD1
j_call: TRBJ2-1
clone_size: NA
v_call: TRBV28
cdr3_nt: TGTGCCAGCAGTGACACCCTACGGGACAGGAGGAACAATGAGCAGTTCTTC
cdr3_aa: CASSDTLRDRRNNEQFF

d_call: TRBD2
j_call: TRBJ2-7
clone_size: NA
v_call: TRBV11-2
cdr3_nt: TGTGCCAGCAGCTTAGATACCAGCGGGGGGTACGAGCAGTACTTC
cdr3_aa: CASSLDTSGGYEQYF

d_call: TRBD2
j_call: TRBJ2-2
clone_size: NA
v_call: TRBV15
cdr3_nt: TGTGCCACCAGCAGTTCCATTCGGGAGGGCACCGGGGAGCTGTTTTTT
cdr3_aa: CATSSSIREGTGELFF

d_call: NA
j_call: TRBJ2-1
clone_size: NA
v_call: TRBV2
cdr3_nt: TGTGCCAGCAGCCTAGTGCGGGGACAGTCATCCAATGAGCAGTTCTTC
cdr3_aa: CASSLVRGQSSNEQFF

d_call: NA
j_call: TRBJ1-1
clone_size: NA
v_call: TRBV5-5
cdr3_nt: TGTGCCAGCAGCTCCGACAGCTTCACTGAAGCTTTCTTT
cdr3_aa: CASSSDSFTEAFF

d_call: NA
j_call: TRBJ2-1
clone_size: NA
v_call: TRBV30
cdr3_nt: TGTGCCTGGAGTGCTGCGTACAATGAGCAGTTCTTC
cdr3_aa: CAWSAAYNEQFF

d_call: TRBD2
j_call: TRBJ2-7
clone_size: NA
v_call: TRBV10-3
cdr3_nt: TGTGCCATCAGTACTAGCGGAGCTGGGTACGAGCAGTACTTC
cdr3_aa: CAISTSGAGYEQYF

d_call: NA
j_call: TRBJ2-3
clone_size: NA
v_call: TRBV28
cdr3_nt: TGTGCCAGCAGTTTGCAGGGCCGATACACAGATACGCAGTATTTT
cdr3_aa: CASSLQGRYTDTQYF

d_call: TRBD2
j_call: TRBJ2-2
clone_size: once
v_call: TRBV5-3
cdr3_nt: TGTGCCAGAAGCCCCGCGGGACTAGCGGGAGACCCGAACACCGGGGAGCTGTTTTTT
cdr3_aa: CARSPAGLAGDPNTGELFF

d_call: TRBD2
j_call: TRBJ2-4
clone_size: NA
v_call: TRBV28
cdr3_nt: TGTGCCAGCAGTTCCCCTGCGTGGGACACCCAAGCGGGAGGGTTGGCCAAAAACATTCAGTACTTC
cdr3_aa: CASSSPAWDTQAGGLAKNIQYF

d_call: NA
j_call: TRBJ2-3
clone_size: NA
v_call: TRBV5-1
cdr3_nt: TGCGCCAGCAGCGTCCGTGGGGGGGGCGGGGCAGATACGCAGTATTTT
cdr3_aa: CASSVRGGGGADTQYF

d_call: NA
j_call: TRBJ1-2
clone_size: NA
v_call: TRBV30
cdr3_nt: TGTGCCTGGAGCGAGCAAGTCGAGGAGGGCTACACCTTC
cdr3_aa: CAWSEQVEEGYTF